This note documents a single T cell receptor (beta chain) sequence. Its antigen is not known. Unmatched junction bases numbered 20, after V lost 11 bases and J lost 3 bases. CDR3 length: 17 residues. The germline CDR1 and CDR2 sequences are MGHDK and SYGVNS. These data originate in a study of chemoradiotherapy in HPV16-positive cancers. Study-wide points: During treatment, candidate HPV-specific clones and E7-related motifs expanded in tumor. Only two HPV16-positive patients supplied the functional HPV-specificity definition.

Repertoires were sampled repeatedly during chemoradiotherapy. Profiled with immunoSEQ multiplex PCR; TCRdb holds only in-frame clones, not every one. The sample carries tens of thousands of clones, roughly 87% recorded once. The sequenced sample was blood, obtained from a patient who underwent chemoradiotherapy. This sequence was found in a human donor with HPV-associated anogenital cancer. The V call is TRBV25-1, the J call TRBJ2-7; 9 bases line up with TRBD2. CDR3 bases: TGTGCCTCTTCCCCCTGGGCGGGAGGGACCCTACACTACGAGCAGTACTTC. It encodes CASSPWAGGTLHYEQYF.